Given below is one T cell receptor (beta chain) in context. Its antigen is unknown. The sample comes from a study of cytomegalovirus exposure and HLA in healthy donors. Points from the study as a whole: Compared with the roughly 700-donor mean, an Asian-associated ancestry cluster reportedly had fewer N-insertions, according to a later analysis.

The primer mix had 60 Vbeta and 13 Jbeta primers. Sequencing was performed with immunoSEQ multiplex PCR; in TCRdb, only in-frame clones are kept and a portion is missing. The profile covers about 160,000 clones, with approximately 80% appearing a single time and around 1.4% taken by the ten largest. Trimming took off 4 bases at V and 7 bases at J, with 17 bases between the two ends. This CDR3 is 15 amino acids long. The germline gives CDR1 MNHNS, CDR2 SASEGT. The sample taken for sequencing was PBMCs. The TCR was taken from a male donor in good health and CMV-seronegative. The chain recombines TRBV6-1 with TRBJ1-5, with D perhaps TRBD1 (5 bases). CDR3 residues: CASSAQQDSAQPQHF. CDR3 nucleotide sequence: TGTGCCAGCAGTGCCCAACAGGATTCGGCCCAGCCCCAGCATTTT.